This T cell receptor (beta chain) was identified during a study of shared clonotypes between healthy human individuals (dated by TCRdb to 2018 to 2020). About the full investigation: The cohort comprised two women and a few men aged 18 to 49 years. For each donor, CD4 naive and CD4 memory were each given three plates, CD8 naive was given two plates, and CD8 memory was given one plate. To estimate repertoire size and how much clonotype sharing occurs between individuals, the study deeply sequenced the blood TCR repertoires of about 5 healthy adults. To increase sequencing depth and limit assay-specific biases, different laboratories used diverse techniques to prepare libraries and sequence TCR repertoires. Each donor's leukapheresis produced roughly between roughly 0.9 and 8.9 billion PBMCs. The paper's findings and limits, for the study overall: Larger estimated clonotype richness was generally found for naive subsets than for memory subsets. Compared with non-shared clonotypes, the clonotypes found in all four sorted-subset donors had higher generation probabilities. Pairwise subsampling indicated that sequencing depth was expected to affect the degree of clonotype sharing among donors. Even with the large sequencing depth, rarefaction of the sorted-subset datasets indicated that sequencing was incomplete. Because the study included only a small number of donors, the genetic and exposure-history diversity represented was limited. Sampling was limited to blood, and TCR repertoires in tissue likely differ from TCR repertoires in blood. About 4.5% of naive CD4, roughly 3.5% of naive CD8, 2.3% of memory CD4, and more than 0.35% of memory CD8 clonotypes were shared across several donors.

Using the deep immunoSEQ assay, TCR CDR3 regions were amplified from genomic DNA by multiplex PCR. Extracted genomic DNA from each cell subset was distributed evenly across all wells of several immunoSEQ 96-well plates, and each plate was treated as a replicate. For sorted subsets, 150 to 250 ng of genomic DNA, equivalent to roughly 33,000 T cell genomes, went into each replicate PCR. Purified libraries were quantified with a Qubit 3.0 fluorometer, sized on a Bioanalyzer 2100, and re-quantified with the KAPA Library Quantification kit. A separate single-read 150-cycle Illumina NextSeq 550 flow cell was used to sequence each immunoSEQ 96-well plate. Per the authors' processing: Because the immunoSEQ output held only junctional sequences and lacked quality scores, the filtering could not match the filtering applied to full-length reads. To assign V/J genes and CDR3, sequences were annotated using PyIR, a Python wrapper for IgBLAST v1.9, with IMGT germline references. Any read was removed if the V/J assignment was weak (E-value above 1e-6), the CDR3 was missing, or the read contained stop codons, out-of-frame junctions, or ambiguous translated residues. V3J clonotypes were defined by identical inferred V gene, J gene, and CDR3 amino acid sequence. The percentage overlap between two repertoires was calculated by dividing the number of shared unique clonotypes by the size of the smaller repertoire. Three approaches were used to assess repertoire richness: RTK rarefaction, the Chao1 estimator, and Recon v2.1 estimates of unobserved clonotypes. For all TCRbeta clonotypes obtained by the gDNA method from several donors, generation probabilities were computed with OLGA. TCRdb mirrors the immuneACCESS table, restricted to in-frame sequences. Some clones are absent from its copies; in checked studies, under half trace to an unresolved V gene, and the reason for the others is unknown. V and J calls and clone size come straight from that table; D and trimming were deduced from the DNA. The sample table lists about 1.5 million clones, around 98% of them with a count of one. About 0.45% of the sample is held by the ten biggest clonotypes.

Trimming removed 1 base from V and 5 bases from J, leaving 13 bases between the germline ends. The germline V gene supplies CDR1 SGHRS and CDR2 YFSETQ. The CDR3 goes from the cysteine to the phenylalanine over 14 residues. Of the read, only the CDR3 DNA is kept; its 42 bases are in frame from base 1. Remarks on this clone: The target of this receptor is not known. No much larger clonotype is one base removed from it; base qualities were not supplied.

The donors were healthy, HIV-negative adults who had no recently reported acute infections or vaccinations. Every donor was a Caucasian adult living in Nashville, Tennessee, USA. CD4+ T cells were enriched by magnetic negative selection, after which naive cells were positively selected on CD45RA and the negative fraction was taken as the memory subset. After blood collection by leukapheresis, PBMCs were isolated using Ficoll-Histopaque density gradient centrifugation and then cryopreserved in the vapor phase of liquid nitrogen. Purity and quantity of every magnetically sorted T cell population were checked by analytical flow cytometry. Genomic DNA was isolated from each sorted fraction and quantified by UV absorbance on a Nanodrop 2000c.

The source of this sequence is a man between 25 and 39 years old in good health. Sequenced: naive CD4+ T cells sorted from blood. The intended sense of this specimen's cell subset or site label: CD45RA+ positively selected. The chain was built from TRBV5-1 and TRBJ2-7, and possibly TRBD1, on 6 matching bases. The CDR3 reads as follows: CASSLLPGVNEQYF. DNA sequence: TGCGCCAGCAGCTTGTTGCCAGGGGTGAACGAGCAGTACTTC. Full variable domain (CDR3 extended with the reference TRBV5-1 and TRBJ2-7 proteins): KAGVTQTPRYLIKTRGQQVTLSCSPISGHRSVSWYQQTPGQGLQFLFEYFSETQRNKGNFPGRFSGRQFSNSRSEMNVSTLELGDSALYLCASSLLPGVNEQYFGPGTRLTVT.